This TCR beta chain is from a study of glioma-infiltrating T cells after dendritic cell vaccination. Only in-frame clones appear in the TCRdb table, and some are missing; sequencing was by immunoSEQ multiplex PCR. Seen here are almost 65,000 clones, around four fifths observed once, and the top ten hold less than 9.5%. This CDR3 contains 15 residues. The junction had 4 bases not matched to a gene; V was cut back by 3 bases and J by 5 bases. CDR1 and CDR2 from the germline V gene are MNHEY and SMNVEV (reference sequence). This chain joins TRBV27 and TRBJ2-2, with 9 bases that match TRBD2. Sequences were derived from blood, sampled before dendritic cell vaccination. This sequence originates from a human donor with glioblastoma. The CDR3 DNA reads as TGTGCCAGCAGTTTTAGCGGGGGTAAAACCGGGGAGCTGTTTTTT. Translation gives CASSFSGGKTGELFF.